This T cell receptor (beta chain) comes out of a study of regulatory T cells in long-lasting Graves disease. Specified time point: newly diagnosed GD, antithyroid drugs for less than 3 months. Making the TCR library involved RNA that had been extracted from PBMCs. Arm-PCR of CDR3 regions with iRepertoire HTBI primers generated TCR beta libraries. A single record per CDR3 protein comes from TCRdb applying MiXCR to the multiplex PCR reads. The sample lists about half a million distinct CDR3 sequences; about 11% were seen once. This clonotype has just a few counts. Germline-derived CDR1 and CDR2 are SGDLS and YYNGEE. This CDR3 comprises 14 residues. Trimming left V 4 bases short and J 3 bases short, with 13 bases between. This same sample was also taken into another study, of T cells in Graves' hyperthyroidism and ophthalmopathy.

The starting material was peripheral blood mononuclear cells (PBMCs), obtained at new diagnosis, from a patient treated with antithyroid drugs. This rearrangement joins TRBV9 to TRBJ2-5; a possible D gene is TRBD2 (6 bases). The receptor was isolated from a woman aged 25-40 years with Graves disease. CDR3 DNA: TGTGCCAGCAGCCCACCGGGACTCGAAGAGACCCAGTACTTC. It yields the protein CASSPPGLEETQYF.